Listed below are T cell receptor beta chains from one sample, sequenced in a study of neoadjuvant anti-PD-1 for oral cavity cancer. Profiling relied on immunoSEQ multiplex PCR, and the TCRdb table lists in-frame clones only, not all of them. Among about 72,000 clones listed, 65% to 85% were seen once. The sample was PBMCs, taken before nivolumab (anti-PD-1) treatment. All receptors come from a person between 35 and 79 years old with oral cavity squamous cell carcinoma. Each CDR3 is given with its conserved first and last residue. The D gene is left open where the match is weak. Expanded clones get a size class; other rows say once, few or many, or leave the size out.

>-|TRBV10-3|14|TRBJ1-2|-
TGTGCCATCAGTGAATCCCAGGGGTGGTATGGCTACACCTTC
CAISESQGWYGYTF
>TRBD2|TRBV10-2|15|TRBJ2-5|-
TGCGCCAGCAGGGTAGCGGGAGGTTCTCTGGAGACCCAGTACTTC
CASRVAGGSLETQYF
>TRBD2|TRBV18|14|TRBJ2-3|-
TGTGCCAGCTCACCACCGACTAGCGCAGATACGCAGTATTTT
CASSPPTSADTQYF
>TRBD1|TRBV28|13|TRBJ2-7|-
TGTGCCAGCAGAGGACAGGGGATATACGAGCAGTACTTC
CASRGQGIYEQYF
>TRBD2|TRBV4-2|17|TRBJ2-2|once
TGTGCCAGCAGCAACGGGGTCCCTGGGGGGGGCACCGGGGAGCTGTTTTTT
CASSNGVPGGGTGELFF
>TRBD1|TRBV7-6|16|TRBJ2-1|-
TGTGCCAGCAGCTTTGTGGACAGGGGGAGCCGGGGTGAGCAGTTCTTC
CASSFVDRGSRGEQFF
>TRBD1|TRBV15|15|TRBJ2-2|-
TGTGCCACCAGCAGAGACAGGGGGCTGGCCGGGGAGCTGTTTTTT
CATSRDRGLAGELFF
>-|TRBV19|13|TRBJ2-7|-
TGTGCCAGTAGCCCGGGACTCCCCTACGAGCAGTACTTC
CASSPGLPYEQYF
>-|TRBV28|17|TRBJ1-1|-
TGTGCCAGCAGTTCCCTTCGGGGGGCCCGCGGGAACACTGAAGCTTTCTTT
CASSSLRGARGNTEAFF
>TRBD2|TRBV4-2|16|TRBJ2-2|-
TGTGCCAGCAGTCCCCAAACGCTCGGGGGGACCGGGGAGCTGTTTTTT
CASSPQTLGGTGELFF
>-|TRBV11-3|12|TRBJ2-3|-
TGTGCCAGCAGCGACCCACAGGGAACGCAGTATTTT
CASSDPQGTQYF
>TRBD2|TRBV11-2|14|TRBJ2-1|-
TGTGCCAGCAGCTTTAGCGGGAGCGCCCATGAGCAGTTCTTC
CASSFSGSAHEQFF
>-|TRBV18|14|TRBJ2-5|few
TGTGCCAGCTCACTCACGGTAGGCCAAGAGACCCAGTACTTC
CASSLTVGQETQYF
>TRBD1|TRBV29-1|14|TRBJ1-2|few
TGCAGCGTTGACCTTGAGGACAGGGTCTATGGCTACACCTTC
CSVDLEDRVYGYTF
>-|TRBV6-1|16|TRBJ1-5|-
TGTGCCAGCAGTGCCGCCTGGGGGGATAGCAATCAGCCCCAGCATTTT
CASSAAWGDSNQPQHF
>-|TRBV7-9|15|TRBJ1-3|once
TGTGCCAGCAACAGGCCCAGGACGTCTGGAAACACCATATATTTT
CASNRPRTSGNTIYF
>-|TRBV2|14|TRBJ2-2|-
TGTGCCAGCAAAGGGGGAGTTGGAACCGGGGAGCTGTTTTTT
CASKGGVGTGELFF
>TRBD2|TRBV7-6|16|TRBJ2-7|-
TGTGCCAGCAGCTTAGCGCCTCTAGCGGGATTTTACGAGCAGTACTTC
CASSLAPLAGFYEQYF
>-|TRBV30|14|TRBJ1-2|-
TGTGCCTGGAATAGATGGGGGAATAACTATGGCTACACCTTC
CAWNRWGNNYGYTF
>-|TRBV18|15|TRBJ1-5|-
TGTGCCAGCTCATTGTCACGGGGTAGCAATCAGCCCCAGCATTTT
CASSLSRGSNQPQHF
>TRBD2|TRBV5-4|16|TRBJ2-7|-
TGTGCCAGCAGCTTGGACTTCGGCGGGAGAATCTACGAGCAGTACTTC
CASSLDFGGRIYEQYF
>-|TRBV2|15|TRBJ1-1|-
TGTGCCAGCAGTGAATCCCGGGCACAACTGGGTGAAGCTTTCTTT
CASSESRAQLGEAFF
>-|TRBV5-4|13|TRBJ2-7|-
TGTGCCAGCAGCTTGATAGGGGGATACGAGCAGTACTTC
CASSLIGGYEQYF
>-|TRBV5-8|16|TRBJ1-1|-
TGTGCCAGCAGACGGAAGGCCGCTCACATGAACACTGAAGCTTTCTTT
CASRRKAAHMNTEAFF
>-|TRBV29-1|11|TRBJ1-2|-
TGCAGCGTTTACTCGGCACTGGGCTACACCTTC
CSVYSALGYTF
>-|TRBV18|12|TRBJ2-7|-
TGTGCCAGCTCACCATCGGGGCGCGAGCAGTACTTC
CASSPSGREQYF
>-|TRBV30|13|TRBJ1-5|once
TGTGCCTGGAGTGTGGGGGGAACTCAGCCCCAGCATTTT
CAWSVGGTQPQHF
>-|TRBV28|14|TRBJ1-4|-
TGTGCCAGCGGACTTCGACCAACTAATGAAAAACTGTTTTTT
CASGLRPTNEKLFF
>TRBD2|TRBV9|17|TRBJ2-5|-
TGTGCCAGCAGCGTAGGGTATGGCTCTAGCGGGGATGAGACCCAGTACTTC
CASSVGYGSSGDETQYF
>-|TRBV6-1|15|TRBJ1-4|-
TGTGCCAGCAGTGAATTCGGGACACTTGCGAAAAAACTGTTTTTT
CASSEFGTLAKKLFF
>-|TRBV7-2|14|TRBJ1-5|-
TGTGCCAGCAGCCTTCGACAGGTCAATCAGCCCCAGCATTTT
CASSLRQVNQPQHF
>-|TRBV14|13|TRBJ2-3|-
TGTGCCAGCAGCCGCTTCCAGTCAGATACGCAGTATTTT
CASSRFQSDTQYF
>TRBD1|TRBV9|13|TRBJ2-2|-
TGTGCCAGCGGTACAGGGGTGCACGGGGAGCTGTTTTTT
CASGTGVHGELFF
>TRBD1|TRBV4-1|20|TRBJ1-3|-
TGCGCCAGCAGCCAAGTAGCCGGGACAGGGCGGTATATTAGAGGAAACACCATATATTTT
CASSQVAGTGRYIRGNTIYF
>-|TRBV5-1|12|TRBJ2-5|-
TGCGCCAGCAGCCAGGAGACCGAGACCCAGTACTTC
CASSQETETQYF
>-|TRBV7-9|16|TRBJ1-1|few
TGTGCCAGCAGCGGTTGGAGGAGGGCAATGAACACTGAAGCTTTCTTT
CASSGWRRAMNTEAFF
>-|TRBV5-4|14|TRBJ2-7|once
TGTGCCAGCAGCCAGGGGTTCCTAATGTCCGAGCAGTACTTC
CASSQGFLMSEQYF
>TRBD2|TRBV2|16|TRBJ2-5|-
TGTGCCAGCAGTGCCCCGAGGACTAGCGGGGGGGAGACCCAGTACTTC
CASSAPRTSGGETQYF
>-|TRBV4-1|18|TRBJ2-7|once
TGCGCCAGCAGCCAAGCCCCCTTACAGATGACTACTTCATACGAGCAGTACTTC
CASSQAPLQMTTSYEQYF
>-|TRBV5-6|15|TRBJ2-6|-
TGTGCCAGCGGCCCCACAAGGTCTGGGGCCAACGTCCTGACTTTC
CASGPTRSGANVLTF
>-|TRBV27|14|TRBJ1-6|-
TGTGCCAGCAGTTCCCCAGAAGTGAATTCACCCCTCCACTTT
CASSSPEVNSPLHF
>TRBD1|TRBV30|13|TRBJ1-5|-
TGTGCCTGGGATGGACAGGAGGGACAGCCCCAGCATTTT
CAWDGQEGQPQHF
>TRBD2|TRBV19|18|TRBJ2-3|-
TGTGCCAGTAGTATGTTGAGTTCGTCGAGCGGGGGGACAGATACGCAGTATTTT
CASSMLSSSSGGTDTQYF
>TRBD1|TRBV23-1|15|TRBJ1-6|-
TGCGCCAGCAGTAAAACCGGGACAGGGAATTCACCCCTCCACTTT
CASSKTGTGNSPLHF
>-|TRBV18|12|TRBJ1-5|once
TGTGCCAGCTCACAGGCTAATCAGCCCCAGCATTTT
CASSQANQPQHF
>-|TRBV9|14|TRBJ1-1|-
TGTGCCAGCAGCGTACTTCCGGTGATCACTGAAGCTTTCTTT
CASSVLPVITEAFF
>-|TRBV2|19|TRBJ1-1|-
TGTGCCAGCAGTGAAGCGTTCTCCTGGGCTCGTGAAGGGGACACTGAAGCTTTCTTT
CASSEAFSWAREGDTEAFF
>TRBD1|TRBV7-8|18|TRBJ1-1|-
TGTGCCAGCAGCTTAGCGGTCGGAACAGGGGGAGGAGGGACTGAAGCTTTCTTT
CASSLAVGTGGGGTEAFF
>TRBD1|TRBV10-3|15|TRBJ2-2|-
TGTGCCGTCTCGAGGACAGGGGAGAACACCGGGGAGCTGTTTTTT
CAVSRTGENTGELFF
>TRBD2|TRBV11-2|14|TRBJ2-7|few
TGTGCCAGCAGCTTAGTTGCGGGAGCCCACGAGCAGTACTTC
CASSLVAGAHEQYF
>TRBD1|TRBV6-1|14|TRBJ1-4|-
TGTGCCAGCAGTGTTGACAGGGGGAATGAAAAACTGTTTTTT
CASSVDRGNEKLFF
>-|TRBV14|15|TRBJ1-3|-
TGTGCCAGCAGCCAAGATTTGGGCCTGCAGAACACCATATATTTT
CASSQDLGLQNTIYF
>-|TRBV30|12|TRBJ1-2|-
TGTGCCTGGAGCCGGGGGTGGCGTGGCTACACCTTC
CAWSRGWRGYTF
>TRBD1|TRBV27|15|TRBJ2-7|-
TGTGCCAGCGGAGGGACAGGGGATCCCCTCTACGAGCAGTACTTC
CASGGTGDPLYEQYF
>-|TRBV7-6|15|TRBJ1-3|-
TGTGCCAGCAGCTTGGGGGCGAGCTCTGGAAACACCATATATTTT
CASSLGASSGNTIYF
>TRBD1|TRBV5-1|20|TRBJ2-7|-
TGCGCCAGCAGCTTATCCGCCCGAGGACAGGGGGCGATCCTCACTCACGAGCAGTACTTC
CASSLSARGQGAILTHEQYF
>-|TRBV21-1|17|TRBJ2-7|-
TGTGCCAGCAGCGGAGTTGGACAGGCCCATCTCCTTAACGAGCAGTACTTC
CASSGVGQAHLLNEQYF
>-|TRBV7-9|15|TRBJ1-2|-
TGTGCCAGCAGCTCCCGGGCCTTATCGACCTATGGCTACACCTTC
CASSSRALSTYGYTF